This T cell receptor beta chain was captured in a study of blood T cell repertoires in COVID-19. Study-wide context: Samples taken during acute and convalescent COVID-19 were collected in the United States, Italy and Spain. Sources were T cells, B-cell-depleted T cells, or PBMCs; the material itself was cDNA or gDNA.

Germline values: CDR1 SGHAT, CDR2 FQNNGV. This CDR3 has 15 residues. Trimming took off 5 bases at V and 4 bases at J, with 18 bases between the two ends. Authors' analysis steps: Researchers report that nucleated cell counts were estimated from reference gene primer amplification. The table came from immunoSEQ multiplex PCR; TCRdb's copy has only in-frame clones and leaves some out. That table furnishes V, J and clone size, whereas the DNA furnished D and trimming. Here the sample spans around 200,000 clones, approximately 85% being singletons. The rearrangement joins TRBV11-2 to TRBJ2-7; a weak D match, TRBD2 (6 bases). The source of this sequence is a woman over 75 with acute or convalescent COVID-19. The sequencing input was peripheral blood. Written as DNA, the CDR3 is TGTGCCAGCAGCATAACCCCCACGGGAGCGTACGAGCAGTACTTC. It is translated as CASSITPTGAYEQYF. Based on the CDR3 plus reference TRBV11-2 and TRBJ2-7, the full variable domain is EAGVAQSPRYKIIEKRQSVAFWCNPISGHATLYWYQQILGQGPKLLIQFQNNGVVDDSQLPKDRFSAERLKGVDSTLKIQPAKLEDSAVYLCASSITPTGAYEQYFGPGTRLTVT.